Each of the 13 T cell receptor beta chains below was sequenced from the same sample in a study of T cell repertoires in cytomegalovirus infection. No antigen has been identified for these receptors. In TCRdb, the reads were re-called with MiXCR into one record per CDR3 protein. The sample includes approximately 100,000 distinct CDR3 sequences, roughly 39% of them seen just once. Specimen: CD8+ T cells from cultured PBMCs, collected from culture after CMV antigen stimulation. These receptors all stem from a human donor in good health (CMV status not recorded). Some clones in this sample may be carry-over from other donors' samples.

The chain recombines TRBV23-1 with TRBJ1-6, with D perhaps matching TRBD1 (6 bases). Being an ORF, TRBV23-1 has a function that is uncertain. Trimming pared 0 bases from V and 5 bases from J, leaving 11 bases between. The CDR3 totals 16 residues. CDR3 in amino acids: CASSQSCAGDNSPLHF. In DNA form, the CDR3 reads TGCGCCAGCAGTCAATCGTGTGCAGGGGATAATTCACCCCTCCACTTT.

V is TRBV7-2 and J is TRBJ2-1; D might be TRBD2 (6 bases). V was clipped by 7 bases and J by 6 bases, with 16 bases between them. This CDR3 contains 14 residues. CDR1 is SGHTA and CDR2 is FQGNSA in the germline V gene. CDR3 sequence reads: CASTLGLGGNEQFF. DNA of the CDR3: TGTGCCAGCACCCTAGGATTGGGAGGCAATGAGCAGTTCTTC.

This clonotype has at least ten counts. The chain is built from TRBV7-2 and TRBJ2-3; D unresolved. Looked up from germline, CDR1 is SGHTA and CDR2 is FQGNSA. The V end lost 6 bases, the J end lost 6 bases, and 16 bases lay between the germline ends. This CDR3 contains 14 residues. The CDR3 DNA follows: TGTGCCAGCAGGGTGAACCGTGTTAAGGATACGCAGTATTTT. It codes for CASRVNRVKDTQYF. Full variable domain (remainder filled in from reference TRBV7-2 and TRBJ2-3): GAGVSQSPSNKVTEKGKDVELRCDPISGHTALYWYRQSLGQGLEFLIYFQGNSAPDKSGLPSDRFSAERTGGSVSTLTIQRTQQEDSAVYLCASRVNRVKDTQYFGPGTRLTVL.

This clonotype was detected only a few times. The chain has TRBV12-3 or TRBV12-4 and TRBJ1-5, with no clear D. The CDR3 runs to 13 residues. Between the trimmed V and J ends, which lost 5 bases and 4 bases, there was a span of 9 bases. CDR3 DNA sequence: TGTGCCAGCAGTACCACTTGGAATCAGCCCCAGCATTTT. Residues: CASSTTWNQPQHF.

The chain has TRBV7-6 and TRBJ2-3; possibly TRBD1 for D (6 bases). Germline V gene lookup returns CDR1 SGHVS and CDR2 FNYEAQ. V dropped 5 bases and J dropped 2 bases, with 14 bases sitting between them. CDR3 length: 15 residues. CDR3 amino acids: CASSRRDKITDTQYF. DNA for the CDR3: TGTGCCAGCAGCCGCCGGGACAAGATCACAGATACGCAGTATTTT.

Only a few counts were recorded for this clonotype. The CDR3 region has the DNA TGTGCCAGCAGCTTAGCCCAAGTAGATGAGCAGTTCTTC. It encodes CASSLAQVDEQFF. The chain joins TRBV7-8 to TRBJ2-1; D not resolved. This CDR3 is 13 amino acids long. The germline V gene encodes CDR1 SGHVS and CDR2 FQNEAQ. Trimming took off 0 bases at V and 8 bases at J, with 8 bases between the two ends.

The rearrangement uses TRBV7-2 and TRBJ1-5; the D gene is possibly TRBD1 (5 bases). V was shortened by 4 bases and J by 0 bases, with 10 bases between the two germline ends. The germline gives CDR1 SGHTA, CDR2 FQGNSA. This CDR3 spans 15 amino acids. The DNA for the CDR3 is TGTGCCAGCAGCTCCGGACACGTTAGCAATCAGCCCCAGCATTTT. Translated: CASSSGHVSNQPQHF.

There are a few counts of this clonotype. The chain joins TRBV29-1 to TRBJ2-5; a possible D gene is TRBD1 (6 bases). V was pared by 7 bases and J by 5 bases, with 17 bases between. The CDR3 contains 13 residues. The V gene's germline CDR1 is SQVTM and CDR2 ANQGSEA. This chain's CDR3 is CSAGDPNWETQYF. The CDR3 nucleotides are TGCAGCGCAGGGGATCCCAATTGGGAGACCCAGTACTTC.

This clonotype occurred a few times. The chain couples TRBV7-9 to TRBJ1-1, with 7 positions matching TRBD1. Trimming cost V 4 bases and J 6 bases; bases outside gene matches: 11. This CDR3 contains 15 residues. Looked up from germline, CDR1 is SEHNR and CDR2 is FQNEAQ (reference sequence). CDR3 in DNA: TGTGCCAGCAGCTCAAGCCTGACAGGGTGGGCTGAAGCTTTCTTT. This encodes CASSSSLTGWAEAFF. The whole variable domain, remainder taken from reference TRBV7-9 and TRBJ1-1, is DTGVSQNPRHKITKRGQNVTFRCDPISEHNRLYWYRQTLGQGPEFLTYFQNEAQLEKSRLLSDRFSAERPKGSFSTLEIQRTEQGDSAMYLCASSSSLTGWAEAFFGQGTRLTVV.

This clonotype was counted ten times or more. The chain uses TRBV12-3 or TRBV12-4 and TRBJ2-3; D remains ambiguous. The CDR3 consists of 13 residues. V dropped 8 bases and J dropped 6 bases, with 15 bases sitting between them. The CDR3: CASHSDLDDTQYF. The CDR3 DNA reads as TGTGCCAGCCACTCTGACCTAGACGATACGCAGTATTTT.

The V and J genes are TRBV6-1 and TRBJ2-3; possible D gene TRBD2, 5 bases. The V gene's germline CDR1 is MNHNS and CDR2 SASEGT. This CDR3 contains 15 residues. Trimming shortened V by 5 bases and J by 4 bases, and 16 bases separated the two germline ends. CDR3 coding DNA: TGTGCCAGCAGTTTAACTCTGGACTCGGCAGATACGCAGTATTTT. Amino acids: CASSLTLDSADTQYF.

V gene TRBV19 combines with J gene TRBJ2-1; 8 bases line up with TRBD2. V lost 5 bases and J lost 4; bases outside the gene matches: 10. In germline, CDR1 is LNHDA, CDR2 SQIVND (reference sequence). CDR3 length: 16 residues. The CDR3 region has the DNA TGTGCCAGTAGTGTGAGCGGGGGTTCCAGTTACAATGAGCAGTTCTTC. Its protein product is CASSVSGGSSYNEQFF.

This clonotype was observed a few times. The chain is built from TRBV9 and TRBJ2-1; 10 positions agree with TRBD2. This CDR3 is 15 amino acids long. With 0 bases clipped from V and 7 bases from J, the junction kept 4 bases outside the gene matches. Germline V lookup: CDR1 SGDLS, CDR2 YYNGEE. The CDR3 sequence: CASSVELAGLNEQFF. Written as DNA, the CDR3 is TGTGCCAGCAGCGTAGAACTAGCGGGGCTTAATGAGCAGTTCTTC.